This T cell receptor (beta chain) was captured in a study of PD-1 and CTLA-4 blockade in melanoma. V lost 0 bases and J 1 base, leaving 11 bases between the germline ends. CDR1 and CDR2 (germline): LGHNA, YNFKEQ. The CDR3 contains 16 residues. Measured with immunoSEQ multiplex PCR; TCRdb has only the in-frame clones, and not every one. In the table there are 15,000 to 20,000 clones, 65% to 75% of which are singletons. The V and J genes are TRBV4-2 and TRBJ2-3; perhaps TRBD1 as D (6 bases). The receptor was isolated from a human donor with melanoma. The sequenced sample was CD8+ T cells from peripheral blood, obtained before anti-PD-1 treatment. CDR3 nucleotide sequence: TGTGCCAGCAGCCAAGATCAGGGGCCGCGCACAGATACGCAGTATTTT. Amino acids: CASSQDQGPRTDTQYF.